This T cell receptor (beta chain) was sequenced during a study of cytomegalovirus exposure and HLA in healthy donors. The PCR had 60 Vbeta and 13 Jbeta primers. Repertoires were generated with immunoSEQ multiplex PCR, while TCRdb's copy carries only in-frame clones and drops some. The table lists 250,000 or so clones, 85% to 95% of them singletons, with 1.7% in the top ten. The CDR3 consists of 16 residues. V lost 3 bases and J 3 bases, leaving 15 bases between the germline ends. The V gene's germline CDR1 is MNHNS and CDR2 SASEGT. The chain employs TRBV6-1 and TRBJ1-5; perhaps TRBD1 as D (5 bases). This TCR derives from a girl aged 2 to 9 in good health and CMV-seronegative. The sequencing input was PBMCs. CDR3 amino acids: CASSEYMGQINQPQHF. CDR3 in DNA: TGTGCCAGCAGTGAGTATATGGGGCAGATCAATCAGCCCCAGCATTTT.